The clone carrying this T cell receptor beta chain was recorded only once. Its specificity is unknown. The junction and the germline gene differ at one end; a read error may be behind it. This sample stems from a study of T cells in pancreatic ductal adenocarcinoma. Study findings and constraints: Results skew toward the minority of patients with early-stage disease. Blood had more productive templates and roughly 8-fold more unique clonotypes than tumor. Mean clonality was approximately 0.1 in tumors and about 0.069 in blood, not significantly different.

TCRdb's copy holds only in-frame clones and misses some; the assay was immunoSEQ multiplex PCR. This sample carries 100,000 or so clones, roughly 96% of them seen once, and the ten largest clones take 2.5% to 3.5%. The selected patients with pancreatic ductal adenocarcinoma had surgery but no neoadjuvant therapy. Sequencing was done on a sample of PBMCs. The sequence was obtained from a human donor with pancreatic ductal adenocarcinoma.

The chain's CDR3 is CASGYSGQGDYEQYF. The CDR3 DNA follows: TGTGCCAGCGGTTACTCTGGACAGGGGGACTACGAGCAGTACTTC. This sequence joins TRBV6-5 and TRBJ2-7; TRBD1 matches at 10 bases. In germline, CDR1 is MNHEY, CDR2 SVGAGI. The CDR3 runs 15 residues.